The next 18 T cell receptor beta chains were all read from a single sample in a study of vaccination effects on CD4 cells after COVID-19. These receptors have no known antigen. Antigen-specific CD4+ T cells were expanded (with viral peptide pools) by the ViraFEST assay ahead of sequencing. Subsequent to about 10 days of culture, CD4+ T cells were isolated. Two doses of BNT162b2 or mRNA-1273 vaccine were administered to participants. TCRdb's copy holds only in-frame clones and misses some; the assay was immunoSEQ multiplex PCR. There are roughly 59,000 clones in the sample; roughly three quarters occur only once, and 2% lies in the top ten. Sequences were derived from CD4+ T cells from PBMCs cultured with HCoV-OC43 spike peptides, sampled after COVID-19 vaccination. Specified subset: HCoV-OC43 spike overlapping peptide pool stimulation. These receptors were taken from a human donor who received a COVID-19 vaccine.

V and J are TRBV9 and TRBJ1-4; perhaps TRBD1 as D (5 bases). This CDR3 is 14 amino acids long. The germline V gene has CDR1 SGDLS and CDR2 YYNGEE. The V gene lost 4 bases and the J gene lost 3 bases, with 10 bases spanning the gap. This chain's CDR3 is CASSSQVSNEKLFF. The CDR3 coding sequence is TGTGCCAGCAGCTCACAGGTTTCTAATGAAAAACTGTTTTTT.

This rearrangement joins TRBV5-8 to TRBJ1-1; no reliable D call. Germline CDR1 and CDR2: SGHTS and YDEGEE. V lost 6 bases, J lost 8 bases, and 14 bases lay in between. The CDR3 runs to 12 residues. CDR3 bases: TGTGCCAGCACTCGAAAGGGTCTAGAAGCTTTCTTT. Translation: CASTRKGLEAFF.

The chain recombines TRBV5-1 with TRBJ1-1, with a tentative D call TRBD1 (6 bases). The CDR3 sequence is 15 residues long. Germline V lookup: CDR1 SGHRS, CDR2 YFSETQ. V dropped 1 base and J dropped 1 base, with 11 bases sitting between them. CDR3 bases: TGCGCCAGCAGCTTGAACACCAGGGGGAACACTGAAGCTTTCTTT. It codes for CASSLNTRGNTEAFF.

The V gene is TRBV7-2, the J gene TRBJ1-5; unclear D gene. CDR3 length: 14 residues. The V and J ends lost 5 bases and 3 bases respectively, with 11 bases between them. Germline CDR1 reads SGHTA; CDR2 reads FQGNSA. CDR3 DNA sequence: TGTGCCAGCAGCCCCCGAGCAGTCAATCAGCCCCAGCATTTT. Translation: CASSPRAVNQPQHF.

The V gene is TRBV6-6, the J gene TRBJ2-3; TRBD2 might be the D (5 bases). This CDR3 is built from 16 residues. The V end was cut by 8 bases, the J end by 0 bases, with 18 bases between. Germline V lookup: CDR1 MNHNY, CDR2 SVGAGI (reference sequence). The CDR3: CASPPNTGDSTDTQYF. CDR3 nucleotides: TGTGCCAGCCCCCCTAATACCGGGGATAGCACAGATACGCAGTATTTT.

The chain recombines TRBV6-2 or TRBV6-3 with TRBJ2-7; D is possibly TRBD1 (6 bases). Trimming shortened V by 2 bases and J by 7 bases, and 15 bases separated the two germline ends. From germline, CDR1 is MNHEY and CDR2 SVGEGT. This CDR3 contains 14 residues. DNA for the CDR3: TGTGCCAGCAGTTACCCGGGACAAGCTAAAGAGCAGTACGTC. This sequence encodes CASSYPGQAKEQYV.

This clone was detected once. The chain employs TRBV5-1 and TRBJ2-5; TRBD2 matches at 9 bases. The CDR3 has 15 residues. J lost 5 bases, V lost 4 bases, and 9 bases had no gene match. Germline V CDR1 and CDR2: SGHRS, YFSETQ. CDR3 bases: TGCGCCAGCAGCGCGGGGGGGCAAGGGAAGGAGACCCAGTACTTC. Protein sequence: CASSAGGQGKETQYF.

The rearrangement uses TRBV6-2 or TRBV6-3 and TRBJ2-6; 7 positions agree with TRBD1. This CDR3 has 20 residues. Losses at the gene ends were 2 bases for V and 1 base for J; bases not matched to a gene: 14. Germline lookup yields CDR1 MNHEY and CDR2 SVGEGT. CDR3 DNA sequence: TGTGCCAGCAGTTACCGTTTCAGGGGGTTTACCCTTTCTGGGGCCAACGTCCTGACTTTC. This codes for CASSYRFRGFTLSGANVLTF.

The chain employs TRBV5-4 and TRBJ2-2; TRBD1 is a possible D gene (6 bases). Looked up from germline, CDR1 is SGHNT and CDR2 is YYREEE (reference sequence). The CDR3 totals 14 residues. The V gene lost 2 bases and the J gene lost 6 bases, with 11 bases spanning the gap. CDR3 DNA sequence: TGTGCCAGCAGCTTTGAAAAGGGGGCCGGGGAGCTGTTTTTT. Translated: CASSFEKGAGELFF. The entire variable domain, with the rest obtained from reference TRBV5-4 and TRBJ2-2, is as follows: ETGVTQSPTHLIKTRGQQVTLRCSSQSGHNTVSWYQQALGQGPQFIFQYYREEENGRGNFPPRFSGLQFPNYSSELNVNALELDDSALYLCASSFEKGAGELFFGEGSRLTVL.

The DNA for the CDR3 is TGTGCCAGCAGCTTCACCGGGACACCGTACCAAGAGACCCAGTACTTC. It translates to CASSFTGTPYQETQYF. The chain joins TRBV7-9 to TRBJ2-5; possible D gene TRBD1, 6 bases. Germline assignment: CDR1 SEHNR and CDR2 FQNEAQ (reference sequence). The CDR3 spans 16 residues. Trimming took 3 bases from V and 0 from J, leaving 14 bases between them.

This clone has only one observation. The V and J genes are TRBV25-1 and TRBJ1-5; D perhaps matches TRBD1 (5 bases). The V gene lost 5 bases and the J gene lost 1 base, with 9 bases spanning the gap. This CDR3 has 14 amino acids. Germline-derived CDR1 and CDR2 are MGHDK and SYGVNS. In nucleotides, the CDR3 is TGTGCCAGCAGTTGGTCAGGGAGCAATCAGCCCCAGCATTTT. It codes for CASSWSGSNQPQHF.

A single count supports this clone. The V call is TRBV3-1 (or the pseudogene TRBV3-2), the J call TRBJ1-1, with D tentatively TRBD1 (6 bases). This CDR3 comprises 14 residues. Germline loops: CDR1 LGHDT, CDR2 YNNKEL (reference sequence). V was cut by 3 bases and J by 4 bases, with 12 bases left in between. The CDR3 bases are TGTGCCAGCAGCCAGCTATCACAGGGCACTGAAGCTTTCTTT. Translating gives CASSQLSQGTEAFF.

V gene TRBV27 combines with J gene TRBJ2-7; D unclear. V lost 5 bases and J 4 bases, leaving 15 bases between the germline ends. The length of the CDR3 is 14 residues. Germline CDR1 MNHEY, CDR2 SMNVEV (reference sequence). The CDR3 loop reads CASSPYGTQYEQYV. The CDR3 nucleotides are TGTGCCAGCAGTCCCTACGGCACTCAATACGAGCAGTACGTC.

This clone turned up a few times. The CDR3 region has the DNA TGCGCCAGCAGCCTAGAGGGGTCGGGTCCAGGATCACCCCTCCACTTT. This translates into CASSLEGSGPGSPLHF. This chain joins TRBV4-1 and TRBJ1-6, with D maybe TRBD1 (5 bases). Looked up from germline, CDR1 is MGHRA and CDR2 is YSYEKL. V was cut by 4 bases and J by 10 bases, with 20 bases left in between. The CDR3 has 16 amino acids.

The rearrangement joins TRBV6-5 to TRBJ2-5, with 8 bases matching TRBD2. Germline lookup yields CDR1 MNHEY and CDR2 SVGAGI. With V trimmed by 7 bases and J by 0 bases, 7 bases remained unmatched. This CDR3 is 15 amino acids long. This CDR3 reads CASIQRGRNQETQYF. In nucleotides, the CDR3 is TGTGCCAGCATTCAGCGGGGGAGAAACCAAGAGACCCAGTACTTC.

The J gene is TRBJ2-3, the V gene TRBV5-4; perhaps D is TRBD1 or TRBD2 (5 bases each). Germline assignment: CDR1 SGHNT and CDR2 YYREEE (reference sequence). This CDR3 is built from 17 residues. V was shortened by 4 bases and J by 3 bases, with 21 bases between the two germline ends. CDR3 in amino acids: CASSETRGAFGTDTQYF. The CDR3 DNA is TGTGCCAGCAGCGAAACTAGAGGGGCTTTCGGGACAGATACGCAGTATTTT.

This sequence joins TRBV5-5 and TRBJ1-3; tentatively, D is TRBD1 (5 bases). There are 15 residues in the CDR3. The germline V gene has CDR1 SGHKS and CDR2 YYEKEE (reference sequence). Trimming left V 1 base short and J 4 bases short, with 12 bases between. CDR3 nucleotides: TGTGCCAGCAGCTTGCTGGACACAGCGGGAAACACCATATATTTT. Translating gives CASSLLDTAGNTIYF.

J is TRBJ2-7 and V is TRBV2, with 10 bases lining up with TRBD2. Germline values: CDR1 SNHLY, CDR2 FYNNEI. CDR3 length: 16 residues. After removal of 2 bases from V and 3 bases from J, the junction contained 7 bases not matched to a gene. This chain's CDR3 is CASSEIAGGPDYEQYV. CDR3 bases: TGTGCCAGCAGTGAAATAGCGGGGGGCCCGGACTACGAGCAGTACGTC.